Below, 15 T cell receptor beta chains from the same sample are listed, as sequenced in a study of T cell repertoires in cytomegalovirus infection. No antigen has been identified for these receptors. TCRdb re-derived calls from the reads in MiXCR, one entry per CDR3 protein. The data show about 55,000 distinct CDR3 sequences, with about 18% seen just once and about 68% held by the top ten. The starting material was CD8+ T cells from cultured PBMCs, obtained from culture after CMV antigen stimulation. These receptors all come from a human donor in good health (CMV status not recorded). Some clones in this sample may be carry-over from other donors' samples.

This clonotype occurred once. The rearrangement joins TRBV6-2 or TRBV6-3 to TRBJ2-2, with a possible D match to TRBD2 (5 bases). Trimming removed 1 base at V and 6 bases at J, with 12 bases between. The CDR3 runs to 15 residues. Germline CDR1 is MNHEY and CDR2 is SVGEGT. The CDR3 DNA follows: TGTGCCAGCAGTTACTTCCCCCCCGGGGCCGGGGAGCTGTTTTTT. Translated, it gives CASSYFPPGAGELFF.

In nucleotides, the CDR3 is TGTGCCATCAGTGAGGGGTACGAGCAGTACTTC. Translating gives CAISEGYEQYF. This chain links TRBV10-3 with TRBJ2-7; D unclear. Germline CDR1 ENHRY, CDR2 SYGVKD. Trimming left V 2 bases short and J 4 bases short, with 3 bases between. The CDR3 spans 11 residues.

This clonotype turned up a few times. The J gene is TRBJ2-2, the V gene TRBV27, with D unresolved. In germline, CDR1 is MNHEY, CDR2 SMNVEV (reference sequence). The V end was cut by 0 bases, the J end by 7 bases, with 9 bases between. This CDR3 is 14 amino acids long. CDR3 nucleotides: TGTGCCAGCAGTTTATCGGGGTATAGCGGGGAGCTGTTTTTT. Translated: CASSLSGYSGELFF.

This clonotype came up a few times. CDR3 loop: CASSLGSDREGAFF. CDR3 sequence (DNA): TGTGCCAGCAGCTTAGGGTCCGACAGGGAAGGGGCTTTCTTT. This sequence joins TRBV7-2 and TRBJ1-1, with TRBD1 matching over 7 bases. Per germline, CDR1 SGHTA and CDR2 FQGNSA. The CDR3 consists of 14 residues. Losses at the gene ends were 1 base for V and 11 bases for J; bases not matched to a gene: 10.

Points on this clonotype: This likely comes from a read error, as the CDR3 has no conserved phenylalanine or tryptophan at its end. The chain couples TRBV4-1 to TRBJ1-2; 8 bases are shared with TRBD1. The germline gives CDR1 MGHRA, CDR2 YSYEKL. The CDR3 length is 14 residues. The trim removed 4 bases at V and 2 bases at J, leaving 3 bases unmatched. CDR3 loop: CASSPHRGNYGYTL. In nucleotides, the CDR3 is TGCGCCAGCAGCCCACACAGGGGGAACTATGGCTACACCTTA.

This clonotype was counted ten times or more. V usage is TRBV7-9 and J usage is TRBJ2-2, with D possibly being TRBD2 (5 bases). Germline values: CDR1 SEHNR, CDR2 FQNEAQ (reference sequence). The CDR3 totals 12 residues. Trimming shortened V by 8 bases and J by 5 bases, and 9 bases separated the two germline ends. CDR3 region: CASSRDTGELFF. Here the CDR3 DNA reads TGTGCCAGCTCGAGGGATACCGGGGAGCTGTTTTTT.

This clonotype was found a few times. This sequence joins TRBV6-2 or TRBV6-3 and TRBJ1-2; D remains ambiguous. Germline CDR1 MNHEY, CDR2 SVGEGT. This CDR3 is built from 13 residues. V was pared by 8 bases and J by 4 bases, with 14 bases between. DNA of the CDR3: TGTGCCAGCCTAGACCGTGCCCTCTATGGCTACACCTTC. This codes for CASLDRALYGYTF.

The table lists this clonotype with a few counts. The chain is built from TRBV4-1 and TRBJ2-7; D remains ambiguous. V shed 0 bases and J shed 2 bases, with 17 bases lying between them. Per the germline V gene, CDR1 is MGHRA and CDR2 is YSYEKL. CDR3 length: 17 residues. The chain's CDR3 is CASSQDNPALATYEQYF. The CDR3 bases are TGCGCCAGCAGCCAAGATAATCCGGCCCTGGCAACCTACGAGCAGTACTTC.

This clonotype was seen more than once but under ten times. The CDR3 region is CASSPSGGRGDTQYF. The CDR3 DNA sequence: TGTGCCAGCAGCCCCTCGGGGGGCCGAGGAGATACGCAGTATTTT. The V call is TRBV7-3, the J call TRBJ2-3, with a tentative D call TRBD2 (7 bases). The CDR3 sequence is 15 residues long. The V gene lost 5 bases and the J gene lost 5 bases, with 17 bases spanning the gap. CDR1 is SGHTA, CDR2 FQGTGA, per germline.

This clonotype has only a few counts. J is TRBJ2-1 and V is TRBV4-1, with D hard to call. Germline V gives CDR1 MGHRA, CDR2 YSYEKL. Between the trimmed V and J ends, which lost 1 base and 8 bases, there was a span of 15 bases. This CDR3 region has 15 residues. The CDR3 DNA sequence: TGCGCCAGCAGCCAAGGGTTGGTCAGTGATGATGAGCAGTTCTTC. Protein sequence: CASSQGLVSDDEQFF.

The V gene is TRBV6-2 or TRBV6-3, the J gene TRBJ2-7; no clear D gene. Looked up from germline, CDR1 is MNHEY and CDR2 is SVGEGT. This CDR3 contains 12 residues. Trimming stripped 4 bases from V and 3 bases from J, with 7 bases between. CDR3 sequence: CASSSVDYEQYF. The CDR3 DNA reads as TGTGCCAGCAGTTCTGTGGACTACGAGCAGTACTTC.

The rearrangement joins TRBV5-1 to TRBJ1-6; no reliable D call. This CDR3 is built from 14 residues. V was clipped by 3 bases and J by 8 bases, with 12 bases between them. Germline CDR1 SGHRS, CDR2 YFSETQ. The CDR3 nucleotides read TGCGCCAGCAGCTACACCGGGATTGATTCACCCCTCCACTTT. This translates into CASSYTGIDSPLHF.

This clonotype has a handful of counts. The chain uses TRBV4-1 and TRBJ1-2, with D hard to call. Between the trimmed V and J ends, which lost 1 base and 5 bases, there was a span of 29 bases. Germline loops: CDR1 MGHRA, CDR2 YSYEKL. The CDR3 is made up of 20 amino acids. The CDR3 DNA reads as TGCGCCAGCAGCCAAGTTTCAAGGGCAGATCTCCGCCCGAATCCATATGGCTACACCTTC. It encodes CASSQVSRADLRPNPYGYTF.

This clonotype was seen only a few times. V usage is TRBV7-7 and J usage is TRBJ2-5, with 7 nucleotides matching TRBD2. The germline CDR1 and CDR2 sequences are SSHAT and FNYEAQ (reference sequence). The CDR3 totals 16 residues. With 4 bases clipped from V and 3 bases from J, the junction kept 11 bases outside the gene matches. The CDR3 coding sequence is TGTGCCAGCAGCTCGATAACCTTGACTAGCAAAGAGACCCAGTACTTC. Residues: CASSSITLTSKETQYF.

This chain uses TRBV7-9 with TRBJ2-5, with D possibly TRBD1 on 5 matching bases. Germline V lookup: CDR1 SEHNR, CDR2 FQNEAQ (reference sequence). The length of the CDR3 is 18 residues. V was trimmed by 5 bases and J by 3 bases, leaving 25 bases between them. This chain's CDR3 is CASSAPRDFGQGKETQYF. The CDR3 coding sequence is TGTGCCAGCAGCGCCCCGCGCGATTTTGGACAAGGAAAAGAGACCCAGTACTTC.